One sample yielded the 12 T cell receptor beta chains listed below, sequenced in a study of shared clonotypes between healthy human individuals. Produced via immunoSEQ multiplex PCR; TCRdb's table is partial and in-frame only. The sample includes approximately 740,000 clones, about 92% seen only once; the top ten take about 25%. The naive CD8 population came from CD45RO-negative cells selected for CCR7, without terminally differentiated effector memory CD45RA+ cells. Material for sequencing was naive CD8+ T cells sorted from blood. The receptors stem from a young man in good health.

This chain links TRBV2 with TRBJ1-1, with 7 bases lining up with TRBD1. The CDR3 loop spans 16 amino acids. With 7 bases clipped from V and 1 base from J, the junction kept 12 bases outside the gene matches. Germline CDR1 is SNHLY and CDR2 is FYNNEI. CDR3 sequence reads: CASIGPPGQRNTEAFF. The CDR3 DNA reads as TGTGCCAGCATCGGGCCTCCGGGACAGAGGAACACTGAAGCTTTCTTT.

This clone was counted between two and nine times. V is TRBV10-3 and J is TRBJ1-5, with D hard to call. CDR1 is ENHRY and CDR2 is SYGVKD in the germline V gene. The CDR3 runs 14 residues. The V and J ends lost 3 bases and 6 bases respectively, with 12 bases between them. The CDR3 protein is CAISDGQFPQPQHF. The DNA of the CDR3 is TGTGCCATCAGTGATGGGCAGTTTCCTCAGCCCCAGCATTTT.

CDR3 sequence (DNA): TGTGCCAGCAGCCCTGGACTTCGGGCCTACGAGCAGTACTTC. Translating it yields CASSPGLRAYEQYF. This chain connects TRBV7-9 to TRBJ2-7; the D gene is possibly TRBD2 (5 bases). Germline V gene lookup returns CDR1 SEHNR and CDR2 FQNEAQ (reference sequence). Trimming took 5 bases from V and 2 from J, leaving 13 bases between them. This CDR3 has 14 residues.

The genes are TRBV16 and TRBJ2-7; 14 positions match TRBD2. J was trimmed by 6 bases and V by 4 bases; bases with no gene match: 5. CDR3 size: 15 residues. The V gene's germline CDR1 is KGHSY and CDR2 FQNENV. For the CDR3, the DNA is TGTGCCAGCAGCCCCAGGGGACTAGCGGGAGCCGAGCAGTACTTC. Protein product: CASSPRGLAGAEQYF.

The rearrangement uses TRBV7-9 and TRBJ2-1, with TRBD2 matching over 12 bases. Unmatched junction bases numbered 6, after V lost 5 bases and J lost 7 bases. The CDR3 sequence is 15 residues long. Germline CDR1 reads SEHNR; CDR2 reads FQNEAQ (reference sequence). The CDR3 region has the DNA TGTGCCAGCAGCCCGGTGACTAGCGGGAGTAATGAGCAGTTCTTC. Translating gives CASSPVTSGSNEQFF.

The rearrangement joins TRBV2 to TRBJ2-5, with TRBD2 matching over 13 bases. Germline assignment: CDR1 SNHLY and CDR2 FYNNEI. The CDR3 consists of 15 residues. V shed 5 bases and J 3 bases; nucleotides not matched to a gene: 3. CDR3 sequence: CASSTGLAGKETQYF. In nucleotides, the CDR3 is TGTGCCAGCAGTACGGGACTAGCGGGAAAAGAGACCCAGTACTTC.

The genes are TRBV4-1 and TRBJ2-2, with 9 bases fitting TRBD1. Germline CDR1 reads MGHRA; CDR2 reads YSYEKL. The J segment lost 4 bases and the V segment lost 0 bases, leaving 9 bases of the junction unmatched. The CDR3 has 18 amino acids. CDR3 sequence: CASSQDRTGVRATGELFF. As DNA, the CDR3 is TGCGCCAGCAGCCAAGATCGGACAGGGGTACGAGCCACCGGGGAGCTGTTTTTT.

The chain recombines TRBV7-9 with TRBJ2-3, with D unclear. Germline V gene sequence: CDR1 SEHNR, CDR2 FQNEAQ (reference sequence). This CDR3 is built from 13 residues. The ends were cut back, 8 bases at V and 3 bases at J, with 12 bases in the middle. The CDR3 is CASFGLGTDTQYF. As DNA, the CDR3 is TGTGCCAGCTTTGGGCTAGGGACAGATACGCAGTATTTT.

The chain joins TRBV5-5 to TRBJ2-7; TRBD2 matches at 8 bases. CDR1 is SGHKS, CDR2 YYEKEE, per germline (reference sequence). The CDR3 extends over 14 amino acids. V was clipped by 5 bases and J by 7 bases; unmatched bases: 11. The CDR3 nucleotides are TGTGCCAGCAGTTCCCCCGGGAGGGCGAAAGAGCAGTACTTC. Protein: CASSSPGRAKEQYF.

V usage is TRBV6-6 and J usage is TRBJ1-5; tentative D call: TRBD1 (6 bases). Germline loops: CDR1 MNHNY, CDR2 SVGAGI (reference sequence). V was shortened by 7 bases and J by 2 bases, with 15 bases between the two germline ends. This CDR3 is built from 15 residues. The CDR3 DNA reads as TGTGCCAGCACTATTACAGGGAATGGCAATCAGCCCCAGCATTTT. Translating it yields CASTITGNGNQPQHF.

J is TRBJ1-4 and V is TRBV28; TRBD1 aligns across 12 bases. Germline V gene data show CDR1 as MDHEN and CDR2 as SYDVKM. Trimming cost V 7 bases and J 7 bases; bases outside gene matches: 7. This CDR3 has 15 residues. The DNA of the CDR3 is TGTGCCAGCAAACTTCCGGGACAGGGGGCTGAAAAACTGTTTTTT. This codes for CASKLPGQGAEKLFF.

The rearrangement links TRBV7-9 to TRBJ1-4; D uncertain. From germline, CDR1 is SEHNR and CDR2 FQNEAQ (reference sequence). The CDR3 runs 11 residues. The V and J ends lost 9 bases and 8 bases respectively, with 10 bases between them. CDR3 coding DNA: TGTGCCAGTATGAAAGGGGAAAAACTGTTTTTT. The encoded protein is CASMKGEKLFF.